The 24 T cell receptor beta chains below all came from one sample that was sequenced in a study of Ad26.COV2.S vaccination and SARS-CoV-2 variants. Treatment here: roughly 18 received Ad26.COV2.S at low or high dose, single or two shots; several received placebo; per-sample allocation not given. Vaccine and placebo recipients were sampled on day 63 after the first injection. Using immunoSEQ multiplex PCR, the repertoire was profiled, and TCRdb retains in-frame clones only, with some absent. The data show over 350,000 clones, more than 85% seen once. Sequenced material: peripheral blood, taken in a trial of Ad26.COV2.S vaccine versus placebo. The receptors were sampled from a person aged 18 to 65 who received the Ad26.COV2.S COVID-19 vaccine or a placebo.

In this sample, this clone turned up a few times. The chain links TRBV19 to TRBJ1-1, with 7 bases that match TRBD1. The CDR3 extends over 12 amino acids. The V gene end was trimmed by 6 bases and the J gene end by 5 bases; junction bases not matched to a gene: 3. The germline V gene has CDR1 LNHDA and CDR2 SQIVND (reference sequence). DNA of the CDR3: TGTGCCAGTAGAACCAGGGGGACTGAAGCTTTCTTT. It specifies CASRTRGTEAFF.

J is TRBJ2-7 and V is TRBV3-1 (or the pseudogene TRBV3-2); possible D gene TRBD1, 5 bases. This CDR3 is built from 14 residues. Germline CDR1 and CDR2: LGHDT and YNNKEL (reference sequence). Trimming stripped 0 bases from V and 5 bases from J, with 11 bases between. Here the CDR3 reads CASSQDQGTDEQYF. CDR3 bases: TGTGCCAGCAGCCAAGACCAGGGTACGGACGAGCAGTACTTC.

This chain uses TRBV6-2 or TRBV6-3 with TRBJ2-5; 12 nucleotides agree with TRBD2. CDR1 is MNHEY, CDR2 SVGEGT, per germline. CDR3 size: 17 residues. V gave up 6 bases and J gave up 7 bases; unmatched junction bases: 15. The DNA of the CDR3 is TGTGCCAGCAGCCCTATACTCCGGACTAGCGGGGAGGCGACCCAGTACTTC. Protein: CASSPILRTSGEATQYF.

The count of this clone is one. The genes are TRBV7-2 and TRBJ2-4, with 7 bases lining up with TRBD1. The CDR3 is made up of 11 amino acids. CDR1 and CDR2 (germline): SGHTA, FQGNSA. V was clipped by 5 bases and J by 12 bases; unmatched bases: 4. The CDR3 DNA reads as TGTGCCAGCAGCCCGGGACAGACTCAGTACTTC. It specifies CASSPGQTQYF.

About this clone: Mismatch with germline at one junction end may stem from a read error. J is TRBJ2-7 and V is TRBV19; the match to TRBD1 covers 8 bases. The CDR3 has 10 amino acids. Germline-derived CDR1 and CDR2 are LNHDA and SQIVND (reference sequence). The CDR3 sequence is CASSPGQEDF. CDR3 nucleotides: TGTGCCAGCAGTCCGGGACAGGAGGACTTC.

This CDR3 is CASSPGLAGGHYTDTQYF. CDR3 bases: TGTGCCAGCAGTCCGGGACTAGCGGGGGGACATTACACAGATACGCAGTATTTT. This sequence joins TRBV27 and TRBJ2-3; 15 positions match TRBD2. This CDR3 region has 18 residues. V was pared by 5 bases and J by 2 bases, with 8 bases of the junction left unmatched. The germline CDR1 and CDR2 sequences are MNHEY and SMNVEV (reference sequence).

The chain links TRBV2 to TRBJ2-2; no clear D. The V gene's germline CDR1 is SNHLY and CDR2 FYNNEI. This CDR3 comprises 14 residues. Trimming left V 7 bases short and J 1 base short, with 10 bases between. CDR3 protein: CASKTSGNTGELFF. The DNA for the CDR3 is TGTGCCAGCAAGACGTCAGGGAACACCGGGGAGCTGTTTTTT.

A single count supports this clone. The chain combines TRBV27 with TRBJ2-5; the D is unclear. Looked up from germline, CDR1 is MNHEY and CDR2 is SMNVEV (reference sequence). The germline V and J ends were trimmed by 5 bases and 4 bases, with 8 bases remaining between them. CDR3 length: 12 amino acids. CDR3 sequence (DNA): TGTGCCAGCAGTCGTGTCGGAGAGACCCAGTACTTC. Encoded protein: CASSRVGETQYF.

This sequence joins TRBV7-8 and TRBJ1-3; no firm D call. The germline V and J ends were trimmed by 6 bases and 3 bases, with 9 bases remaining between them. Germline CDR1 SGHVS, CDR2 FQNEAQ. This CDR3 has 13 residues. This CDR3 reads CASSREDGNTIYF. The DNA for the CDR3 is TGTGCCAGCAGTCGCGAGGATGGAAACACCATATATTTT.

The chain carries TRBV19 and TRBJ2-2; D might be TRBD1 (5 bases). Germline loops: CDR1 LNHDA, CDR2 SQIVND (reference sequence). Deletions cut 0 bases from V and 6 bases from J, with 11 bases between. CDR3 length: 15 residues. CDR3 sequence: CASSIDREGAGELFF. For the CDR3, the DNA is TGTGCCAGTAGTATAGACAGGGAAGGGGCCGGGGAGCTGTTTTTT.

The chain employs TRBV5-1 and TRBJ1-1; D gene ambiguous. The CDR3 is made up of 14 amino acids. V was trimmed by 1 base and J by 0 bases, leaving 7 bases between them. CDR1 is SGHRS, CDR2 YFSETQ, per germline. In DNA form, the CDR3 reads TGCGCCAGCAGCTTGCTAACCCTGAACACTGAAGCTTTCTTT. This translates into CASSLLTLNTEAFF.

V is TRBV6-5 and J is TRBJ2-3; perhaps TRBD1 as D (6 bases). CDR1 and CDR2 (germline): MNHEY, SVGAGI. Trimming pared 4 bases from V and 2 bases from J, leaving 10 bases between. CDR3 length: 14 amino acids. This chain's CDR3 is CASSLGAFTDTQYF. For the CDR3, the DNA is TGTGCCAGCAGTTTGGGGGCCTTCACAGATACGCAGTATTTT.

This clone was recorded once. The chain uses TRBV27 and TRBJ2-1; D unclear. V was trimmed by 1 base and J by 4 bases, leaving 5 bases between them. Per the germline V gene, CDR1 is MNHEY and CDR2 is SMNVEV (reference sequence). The CDR3 totals 13 residues. DNA of the CDR3: TGTGCCAGCAGTTTATGGCAGTACAATGAGCAGTTCTTC. It encodes CASSLWQYNEQFF.

This clone showed up just once. The rearrangement joins TRBV4-1 to TRBJ1-2, with TRBD1 matching over 7 bases. The CDR3 has 14 amino acids. Trimming cost V 3 bases and J 10 bases; bases outside gene matches: 11. Germline CDR1 is MGHRA and CDR2 is YSYEKL. The CDR3 is CASSQDPGQRVYTF. The CDR3, as DNA: TGCGCCAGCAGCCAGGATCCGGGACAGAGAGTCTACACCTTC.

V is TRBV2 and J is TRBJ1-1, with no clear D. Germline values: CDR1 SNHLY, CDR2 FYNNEI. Deletions cut 6 bases from V and 1 base from J, with 9 bases between. CDR3 length: 13 amino acids. The CDR3 spells CASRRTANTEAFF. Written as DNA, the CDR3 is TGTGCCAGCAGGAGAACAGCGAACACTGAAGCTTTCTTT.

The V gene is TRBV4-1, the J gene TRBJ1-1, with D perhaps matching TRBD1 (5 bases). Trimming took off 1 base at V and 11 bases at J, with 20 bases between the two ends. The CDR3 is 15 residues long. The V gene's germline CDR1 is MGHRA and CDR2 YSYEKL. Written as DNA, the CDR3 is TGCGCCAGCAGCCAAGGAGTCTCCCGGACACCGGAGGCTTTCTTT. It translates to CASSQGVSRTPEAFF.

This clone was seen a few times. This chain joins TRBV4-1 and TRBJ1-2, with 8 positions matching TRBD1. The CDR3 consists of 14 residues. With V trimmed by 2 bases and J by 8 bases, 7 bases remained unmatched. Germline V lookup: CDR1 MGHRA, CDR2 YSYEKL. The CDR3 DNA reads TGCGCCAGCAGCCAACCAGGACAGGGTAGGGGCTACACCTTC. It specifies CASSQPGQGRGYTF.

This chain joins TRBV2 and TRBJ2-2; a weak D match, TRBD1 (6 bases). Trimming took off 6 bases at V and 6 bases at J, with 14 bases between the two ends. CDR3 size: 14 residues. Per the germline V gene, CDR1 is SNHLY and CDR2 is FYNNEI. The CDR3 bases are TGTGCCAGCAGCGGTCCCGGGACATCCGGGGAGCTGTTTTTT. Translating it yields CASSGPGTSGELFF.

Notes on this clone: Compared with germline, one end of the junction differs, possibly owing to a read error. The V and J genes are TRBV29-1 and TRBJ1-2; D not resolved. Per germline, CDR1 SQVTM and CDR2 ANQGSEA. The CDR3 is 11 amino acids. Here the CDR3 reads CSVKEYYGYTF. As DNA, the CDR3 is TGCAGCGTTAAAGAATATTATGGCTACACCTTC.

This sequence joins TRBV27 and TRBJ1-6, with D maybe TRBD1 (6 bases). The CDR3 is 13 residues long. In germline, CDR1 is MNHEY, CDR2 SMNVEV (reference sequence). V dropped 2 bases and J dropped 9 bases, with 8 bases sitting between them. Written as DNA, the CDR3 is TGTGCCAGCAGTTTAAAGGGGGTTTCACCCCTCCACTTT. It specifies CASSLKGVSPLHF.

The V call is TRBV2, the J call TRBJ2-7, with TRBD1 identical over 7 bases. V gave up 2 bases and J gave up 6 bases; unmatched junction bases: 7. Germline values: CDR1 SNHLY, CDR2 FYNNEI. CDR3 size: 14 residues. CDR3 DNA sequence: TGTGCCAGCAGTGAACGGGACAGTCTAGGCGAGCAGTACTTC. This sequence encodes CASSERDSLGEQYF.

The chain is built from TRBV5-1 and TRBJ2-5, with TRBD2 matching over 7 bases. Per the germline V gene, CDR1 is SGHRS and CDR2 is YFSETQ. The CDR3 sequence is 14 residues long. The J segment lost 3 bases and the V segment lost 4 bases, leaving 6 bases of the junction unmatched. The CDR3 loop is CASSGRGGEETQYF. CDR3 nucleotides: TGCGCCAGCAGCGGGAGGGGTGGGGAAGAGACCCAGTACTTC. Supplemented by reference TRBV5-1 and TRBJ2-5, the full variable domain reads KAGVTQTPRYLIKTRGQQVTLSCSPISGHRSVSWYQQTPGQGLQFLFEYFSETQRNKGNFPGRFSGRQFSNSRSEMNVSTLELGDSALYLCASSGRGGEETQYFGPGTRLLVL.

The chain carries TRBV9 and TRBJ2-3; 11 bases line up with TRBD2. The CDR3 consists of 15 residues. Losses at the gene ends were 3 bases for V and 3 bases for J; bases not matched to a gene: 3. Germline-derived CDR1 and CDR2 are SGDLS and YYNGEE. The CDR3 DNA sequence: TGTGCCAGCAGCGCCGGGACTAGCGGAACAGATACGCAGTATTTT. It is translated as CASSAGTSGTDTQYF.

The gene calls are TRBV27 and TRBJ2-7; D perhaps matches TRBD1 (6 bases). There are 15 residues in the CDR3. V was clipped by 5 bases and J by 2 bases, with 16 bases between them. Germline V gene lookup returns CDR1 MNHEY and CDR2 SMNVEV (reference sequence). This chain's CDR3 is CASSPGTTYTYEQYF. The CDR3 DNA sequence: TGTGCCAGCAGTCCGGGGACAACCTATACCTACGAGCAGTACTTC.